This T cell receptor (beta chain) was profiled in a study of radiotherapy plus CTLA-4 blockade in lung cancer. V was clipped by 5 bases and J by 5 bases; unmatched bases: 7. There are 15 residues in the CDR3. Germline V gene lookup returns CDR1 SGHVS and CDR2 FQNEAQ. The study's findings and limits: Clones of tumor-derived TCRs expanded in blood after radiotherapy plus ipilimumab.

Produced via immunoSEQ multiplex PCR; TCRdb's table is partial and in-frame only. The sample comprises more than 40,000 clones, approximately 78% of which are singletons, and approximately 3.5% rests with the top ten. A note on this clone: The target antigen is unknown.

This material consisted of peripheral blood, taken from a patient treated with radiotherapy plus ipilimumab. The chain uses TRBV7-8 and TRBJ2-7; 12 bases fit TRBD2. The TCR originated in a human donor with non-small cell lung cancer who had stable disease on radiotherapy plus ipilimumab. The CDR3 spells CASSVTSGRTHEQYF. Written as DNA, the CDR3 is TGTGCCAGCAGCGTTACTAGCGGGAGGACCCACGAGCAGTACTTC.